This T cell receptor beta chain came from a study of blood T cells in healthy people across ages. Overall study: About one barcoded TCR beta cDNA was captured per two T cells. Overall study findings and caveats: Researchers said unsorted PBMCs prevented a conclusive naive versus antigen-experienced comparison.

CDR3 length: 19 amino acids. The trim removed 7 bases at V and 2 bases at J, leaving 21 bases unmatched. Germline V gene sequence: CDR1 MDHEN, CDR2 SYDVKM. In the case of this clonotype: Its antigen is not identified.

Then a second PCR, running about 7 to 11 cycles, was carried out with a sample-barcoded 5' primer and a J-beta primer mix. A tag from a template-switch adaptor with 12 random nucleotides marked each cDNA molecule. In TCRdb, the 5' RACE reads were re-called with MiXCR into one record per CDR3 protein. The table has 1 million to 1.2 million distinct CDR3 sequences, around two fifths seen once; the top ten hold about an eighth. Sequencing used blood. This TCR was recovered from a man younger than 35 in good health. This chain links TRBV28 with TRBJ2-3; the match to TRBD2 covers 7 bases. The CDR3 DNA sequence: TGTGCCAGCACCTCAGGGTTAGGCGGGGGAGGAGGAAACACAGATACGCAGTATTTT. This codes for CASTSGLGGGGGNTDTQYF.